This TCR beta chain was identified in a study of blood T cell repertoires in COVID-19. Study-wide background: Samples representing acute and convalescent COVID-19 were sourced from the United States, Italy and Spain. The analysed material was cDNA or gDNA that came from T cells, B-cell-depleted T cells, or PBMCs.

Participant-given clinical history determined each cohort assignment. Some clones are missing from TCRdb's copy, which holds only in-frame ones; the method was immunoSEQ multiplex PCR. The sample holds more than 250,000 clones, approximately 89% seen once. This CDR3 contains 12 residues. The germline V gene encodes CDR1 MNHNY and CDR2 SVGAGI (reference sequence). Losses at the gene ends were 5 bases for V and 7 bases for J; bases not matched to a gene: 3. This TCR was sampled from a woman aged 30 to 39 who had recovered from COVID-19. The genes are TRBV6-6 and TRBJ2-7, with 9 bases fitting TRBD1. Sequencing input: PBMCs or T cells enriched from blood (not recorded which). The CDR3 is CASSTGGWEQYF. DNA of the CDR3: TGTGCCAGCAGTACAGGGGGCTGGGAGCAGTACTTC.